Listed here are 18 T cell receptor beta chains from one sample, sequenced in a study of T cell responses to AZD1222 COVID-19 vaccine. Here immunoSEQ multiplex PCR was the method, and the copy in TCRdb shows in-frame clones only, minus some. The table includes 150,000 or so clones, approximately 90% detected once. The starting material was peripheral blood, obtained on day 0 of AZD1222 vaccination. The receptors were gathered from an adult in good health.

V and J are TRBV11-3 and TRBJ2-1; D is tentatively TRBD1 or TRBD2 (6 bases each). The ends were cut back, 0 bases at V and 6 bases at J, with 18 bases in the middle. The CDR3 has 17 residues. Germline CDR1 SGHNT, CDR2 YENEEA. CDR3 sequence reads: CASSLETTRGDINEQFF. In nucleotides, the CDR3 is TGTGCCAGCAGCTTAGAGACGACGAGGGGGGACATCAATGAGCAGTTCTTC. The full variable domain, with the rest looked up from reference TRBV11-3 and TRBJ2-1, is EAGVVQSPRYKIIEKKQPVAFWCNPISGHNTLYWYLQNLGQGPELLIRYENEEAVDDSQLPKDRFSAERLKGVDSTLKIQPAELGDSAVYLCASSLETTRGDINEQFFGPGTRLTVL.

This clone has more than one count but fewer than ten. The chain has TRBV3-1 (or the pseudogene TRBV3-2) and TRBJ2-6; 7 positions match TRBD1. The CDR3 sequence is 17 residues long. Germline values: CDR1 LGHDT, CDR2 YNNKEL (reference sequence). V was pared by 3 bases and J by 1 base, with 6 bases of the junction left unmatched. The CDR3 bases are TGTGCCAGCAGCCAGACAGGGTTTAGGTCTGGGGCCAACGTCCTGACTTTC. As protein: CASSQTGFRSGANVLTF.

This chain connects TRBV19 to TRBJ2-2, with 10 positions matching TRBD2. Germline CDR1 reads LNHDA; CDR2 reads SQIVND (reference sequence). The V segment lost 3 bases and the J segment 3 bases; nucleotides outside the gene matches: 7. The CDR3 loop spans 17 amino acids. The CDR3 is CASSMPRTSGDTGELFF. The CDR3 bases are TGTGCCAGTAGTATGCCTCGGACTAGCGGCGACACCGGGGAGCTGTTTTTT.

V and J are TRBV27 and TRBJ1-1; 7 positions agree with TRBD1. Trimming took 5 bases from V and 2 from J; bases not matched to a gene: 11. This CDR3 region has 16 residues. Germline loops: CDR1 MNHEY, CDR2 SMNVEV (reference sequence). The chain's CDR3 is CASSPSGGRVNTEAFF. CDR3 nucleotide sequence: TGTGCCAGCAGTCCTTCAGGGGGTCGGGTAAACACTGAAGCTTTCTTT.

This CDR3 reads CASSPRGLNSNQPQHF. DNA of the CDR3: TGTGCCAGCAGTCCCAGGGGGCTGAATAGCAATCAGCCCCAGCATTTT. This rearrangement joins TRBV27 to TRBJ1-5; 8 nucleotides match TRBD1. Germline CDR1 and CDR2: MNHEY and SMNVEV (reference sequence). There are 16 residues in the CDR3. J gave up 0 bases and V 5 bases, and 6 bases lay outside the gene matches.

The chain recombines TRBV10-1 with TRBJ2-3; D gene unclear. The CDR3 is made up of 13 amino acids. CDR1 and CDR2 from the germline V gene are WNHNN and SYGVQD (reference sequence). V lost 0 bases, J lost 9 bases, and 10 bases lay in between. DNA of the CDR3: TGCGCCAGCAGTGAGTCTGGCGGTGCAACGCAGTATTTT. This encodes CASSESGGATQYF.

This chain joins TRBV20-1 and TRBJ2-1; D gene ambiguous. CDR1 DFQATT and CDR2 SNEGSKA come from the germline V gene (reference sequence). The CDR3 runs to 11 residues. Trimming took off 7 bases at V and 7 bases at J, with 11 bases between the two ends. The CDR3 here is CSGRGKNEQFF. The CDR3 nucleotides are TGCAGTGGACGTGGAAAAAATGAGCAGTTCTTC.

The rearrangement joins TRBV19 to TRBJ1-2; D gene ambiguous. V lost 10 bases, J lost 9 bases, and 15 bases lay in between. This CDR3 spans 11 amino acids. CDR1 is LNHDA, CDR2 SQIVND, per germline (reference sequence). CDR3 nucleotide sequence: TGTGCCACCTCGGACCGCCTAAGCTACACCTTC. It codes for CATSDRLSYTF. Full variable domain (missing parts from reference TRBV19 and TRBJ1-2): DGGITQSPKYLFRKEGQNVTLSCEQNLNHDAMYWYRQDPGQGLRLIYYSQIVNDFQKGDIAEGYSVSREKKESFPLTVTSAQKNPTAFYLCATSDRLSYTFGSGTRLTVV.

The V and J genes are TRBV6-6 and TRBJ2-1, with 9 positions matching TRBD2. From germline, CDR1 is MNHNY and CDR2 SVGAGI (reference sequence). This CDR3 has 14 residues. V gave up 8 bases and J gave up 4 bases; unmatched junction bases: 6. CDR3 DNA: TGTGCCAGCGAGCTAGCGGGGCATTACAATGAGCAGTTCTTC. Translated: CASELAGHYNEQFF.

A note on this clone: One junction end does not reproduce the germline sequence, and a read error may be involved. The rearrangement links TRBV28 to TRBJ2-7; 7 bases are shared with TRBD1. The CDR3 covers 15 residues. Germline CDR1 MDHEN, CDR2 SYDVKM. The CDR3 coding sequence is TGTGCCGGCAGCCTAAGGGGACAGCCGTCCTACGAGCAGTACTTC. Its translation is CAGSLRGQPSYEQYF.

The gene calls are TRBV5-1 and TRBJ2-7; 7 bases agree with TRBD1. The V and J ends lost 0 bases and 4 bases, in that order; junction bases with no gene match: 10. This CDR3 has 16 amino acids. The germline V gene has CDR1 SGHRS and CDR2 YFSETQ. CDR3 nucleotides: TGCGCCAGCAGCTTGGGGAGACAGGGACACCAATACGAGCAGTACTTC. Translated, it gives CASSLGRQGHQYEQYF.

The chain couples TRBV9 to TRBJ1-5; D not resolved. The CDR3 sequence is 15 residues long. Trimming stripped 4 bases from V and 3 bases from J, with 14 bases between. Germline lookup yields CDR1 SGDLS and CDR2 YYNGEE. The CDR3 nucleotides read TGTGCCAGCAGCCCCCGAGCCGACCCCAATCAGCCCCAGCATTTT. It yields the protein CASSPRADPNQPQHF.

The V call is TRBV6-2 or TRBV6-3, the J call TRBJ1-5; 7 bases map to TRBD1. The germline V gene has CDR1 MNHEY and CDR2 SVGEGT. Trimming removed 4 bases from V and 4 bases from J; junction bases left unmatched: 7. The CDR3 covers 15 residues. The CDR3 loop reads CASSSRTGLNQPQHF. The CDR3 DNA sequence: TGTGCCAGCAGTTCCCGGACAGGCCTTAATCAGCCCCAGCATTTT.

The gene calls are TRBV19 and TRBJ1-5; weak D call: TRBD1 (5 bases). Germline V CDR1 and CDR2: LNHDA, SQIVND (reference sequence). The V gene lost 6 bases and the J gene lost 7 bases, with 16 bases spanning the gap. The CDR3 runs to 14 residues. The CDR3 DNA reads TGTGCCAGTAGAGGATTCAGGGTGGAACAGCCCCAGCATTTT. It codes for CASRGFRVEQPQHF.

The chain recombines TRBV6-5 with TRBJ2-1, with TRBD2 matching 14 bases. The CDR3 is made up of 15 amino acids. Germline trimming cut 5 bases from V and 12 bases from J; bases unmatched to any gene: 9. Germline CDR1 reads MNHEY; CDR2 reads SVGAGI. The CDR3 DNA is TGTGCCAGCAGTCGGTCCGGGACTAGCGGGAGTCGGCAGTTCTTC. Translated: CASSRSGTSGSRQFF.

The chain couples TRBV7-3 to TRBJ1-1, with TRBD1 matching 9 bases. J gave up 3 bases and V 5 bases, and 4 bases lay outside the gene matches. Germline lookup yields CDR1 SGHTA and CDR2 FQGTGA. The CDR3 has 14 amino acids. CDR3 sequence reads: CASSPGTGYTEAFF. The CDR3 DNA follows: TGTGCCAGCAGCCCAGGGACAGGGTACACTGAAGCTTTCTTT.

This chain joins TRBV18 and TRBJ1-5, with D unclear. The CDR3 is 13 amino acids. Germline assignment: CDR1 KGHSH and CDR2 LQKENI. The V and J ends lost 0 bases and 7 bases respectively, with 7 bases between them. The CDR3 DNA is TGTGCCAGCTCACCACCGGGTGGGCAGCCCCAGCATTTT. It is translated as CASSPPGGQPQHF.

The chain combines TRBV4-1 with TRBJ1-1, with 8 bases aligning to TRBD1. The germline gives CDR1 MGHRA, CDR2 YSYEKL. CDR3 size: 19 residues. The junction had 14 bases not matched to a gene; V was cut back by 1 base and J by 1 base. DNA of the CDR3: TGCGCCAGCAGCCAAGTCTTAGACCGGGACAGGTTATCGAACACTGAAGCTTTCTTT. The encoded protein is CASSQVLDRDRLSNTEAFF.